This TCR beta chain comes out of a study of identical twins. Findings and limits, study-wide: Excess sharing by twins proved weaker in beta out-of-frame sequences. There was an excess of low generation probability in the out-of-frame alpha sequences that twins shared.

TCRdb passed the 5' RACE reads through MiXCR, listing each CDR3 protein once. Of 430,000 or so distinct CDR3 sequences detected, 20% to 25% appear once; the ten largest clones hold approximately 2.9%. Between the trimmed V and J ends, which lost 6 bases and 5 bases, there was a span of 10 bases. The CDR3 spans 12 residues. Looked up from germline, CDR1 is SNHLY and CDR2 is FYNNEI. This clonotype was recorded a few times. The target antigen is unknown. These data were also reused for a study on T cells expressing NK-cell markers.

This clonotype was obtained from a woman aged 18 to 35 in good health. The V gene is TRBV2, the J gene TRBJ1-2; D not resolved. Material: CD4+ T cells sorted from blood. This CDR3 reads CASSVVSYGYTF. CDR3 in DNA: TGTGCCAGCAGCGTGGTGTCGTATGGCTACACCTTC. Full variable domain (rest looked up from reference TRBV2 and TRBJ1-2): EPEVTQTPSHQVTQMGQEVILRCVPISNHLYFYWYRQILGQKVEFLVSFYNNEISEKSEIFDDQFSVERPDGSNFTLKIRSTKLEDSAMYFCASSVVSYGYTFGSGTRLTVV.